The clone carrying this T cell receptor (beta chain) was counted only a few times. Its antigen is as yet unknown. Amplification used 60 Vbeta primers and 13 Jbeta primers. Repertoires were generated with immunoSEQ multiplex PCR, while TCRdb's copy carries only in-frame clones and drops some. The sample lists 170,000 or so clones; about 80% were seen once. These data belong to a study of cytomegalovirus exposure and HLA in healthy donors. Study-wide background: Caucasian-associated ancestry cluster membership applied to about four fifths of 300 to 450 genotyped donors.

This CDR3 spans 16 amino acids. The J segment lost 2 bases and the V segment lost 0 bases, leaving 3 bases of the junction unmatched. Germline-derived CDR1 and CDR2 are MGHRA and YSYEKL. Study-wide points: Usually a TCR sequence was rare, but some public TCRs were found in many donors. The later analysis indicated that the majority of CMV-associated TCR beta chains appeared HLA-restricted.

V is TRBV4-1 and J is TRBJ2-1; 8 bases fit TRBD2. The sequence derives from a man aged 25-45 years in good health and CMV-seropositive. The source material was PBMCs. The CDR3 DNA reads TGCGCCAGCAGCCAAGAGGGTAGCGGGACCTACAATGAGCAGTTCTTC. Amino acid sequence: CASSQEGSGTYNEQFF.